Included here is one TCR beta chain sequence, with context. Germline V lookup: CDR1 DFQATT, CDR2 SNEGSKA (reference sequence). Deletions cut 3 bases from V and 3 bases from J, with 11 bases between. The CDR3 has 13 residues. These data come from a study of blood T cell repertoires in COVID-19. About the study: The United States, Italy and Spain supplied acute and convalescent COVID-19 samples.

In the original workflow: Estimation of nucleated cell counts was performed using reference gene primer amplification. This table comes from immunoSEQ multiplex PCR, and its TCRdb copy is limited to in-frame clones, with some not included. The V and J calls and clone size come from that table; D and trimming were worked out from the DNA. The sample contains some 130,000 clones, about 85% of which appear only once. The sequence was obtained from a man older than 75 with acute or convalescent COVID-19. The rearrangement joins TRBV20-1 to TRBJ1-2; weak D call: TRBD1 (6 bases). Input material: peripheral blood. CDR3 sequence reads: CSASRGADYGYTF. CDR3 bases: TGCAGTGCTAGTCGGGGGGCGGACTATGGCTACACCTTC.